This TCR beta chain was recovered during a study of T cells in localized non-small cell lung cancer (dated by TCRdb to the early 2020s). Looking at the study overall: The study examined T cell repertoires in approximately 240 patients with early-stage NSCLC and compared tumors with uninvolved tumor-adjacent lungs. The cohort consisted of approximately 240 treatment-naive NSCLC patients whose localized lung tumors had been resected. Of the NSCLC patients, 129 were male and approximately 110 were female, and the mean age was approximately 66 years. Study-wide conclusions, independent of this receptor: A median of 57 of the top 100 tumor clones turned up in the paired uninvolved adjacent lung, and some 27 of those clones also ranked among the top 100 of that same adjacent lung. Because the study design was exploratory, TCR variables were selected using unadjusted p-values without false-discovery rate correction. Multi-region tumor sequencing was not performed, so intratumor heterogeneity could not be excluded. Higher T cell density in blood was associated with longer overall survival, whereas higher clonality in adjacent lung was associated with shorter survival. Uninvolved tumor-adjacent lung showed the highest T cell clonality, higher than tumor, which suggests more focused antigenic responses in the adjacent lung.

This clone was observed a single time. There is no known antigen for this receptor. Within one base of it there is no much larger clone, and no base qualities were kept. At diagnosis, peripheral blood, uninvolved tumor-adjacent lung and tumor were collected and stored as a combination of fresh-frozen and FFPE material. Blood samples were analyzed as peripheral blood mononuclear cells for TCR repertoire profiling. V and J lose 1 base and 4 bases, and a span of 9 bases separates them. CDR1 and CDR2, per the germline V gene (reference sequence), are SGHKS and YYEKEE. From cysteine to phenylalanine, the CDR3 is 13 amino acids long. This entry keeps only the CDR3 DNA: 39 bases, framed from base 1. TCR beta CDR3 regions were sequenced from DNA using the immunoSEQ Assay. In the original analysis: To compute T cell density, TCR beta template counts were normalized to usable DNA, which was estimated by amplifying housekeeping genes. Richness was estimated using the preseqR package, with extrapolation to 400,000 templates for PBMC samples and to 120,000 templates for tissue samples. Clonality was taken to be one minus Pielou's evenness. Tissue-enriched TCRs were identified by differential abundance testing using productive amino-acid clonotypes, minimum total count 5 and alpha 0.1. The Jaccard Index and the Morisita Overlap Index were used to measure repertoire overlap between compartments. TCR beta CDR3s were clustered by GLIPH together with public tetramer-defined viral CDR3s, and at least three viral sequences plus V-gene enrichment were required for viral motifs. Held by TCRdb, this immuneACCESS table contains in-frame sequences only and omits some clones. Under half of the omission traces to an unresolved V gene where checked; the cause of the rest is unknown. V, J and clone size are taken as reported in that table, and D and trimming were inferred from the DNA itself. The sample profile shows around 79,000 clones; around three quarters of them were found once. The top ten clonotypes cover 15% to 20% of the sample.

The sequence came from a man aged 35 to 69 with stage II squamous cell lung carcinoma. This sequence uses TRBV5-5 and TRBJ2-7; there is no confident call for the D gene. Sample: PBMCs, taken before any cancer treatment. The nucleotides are TGTGCCAGCAGCTTGTCCGTGGGTTACGAGCAGTACTTC. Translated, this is CASSLSVGYEQYF.